Below, 25 T cell receptor beta chains from the same sample are listed, as sequenced in a study of technical replicates of blood from a few donors. The assay was immunoSEQ multiplex PCR, and TCRdb's table has in-frame clones only and misses some. The sample carries approximately 74,000 clones, 80% to 90% recorded once. The sample consisted of PBMCs. These receptors came from a human donor in good health. Some clones in this sample may be carry-over from other donors' samples.

The gene calls are TRBV11-1 and TRBJ1-2; D perhaps matches TRBD1 (6 bases). CDR3 size: 13 residues. With 5 bases removed from V and 3 bases from J, the gap between germline ends came to 10 bases. Germline-derived CDR1 and CDR2 are SGHAT and FQDESV (reference sequence). CDR3 protein: CASSAGQYYGYTF. For the CDR3, the DNA is TGTGCCAGCAGCGCCGGACAGTACTATGGCTACACCTTC.

The rearrangement joins TRBV15 to TRBJ2-3, with 9 bases fitting TRBD2. The CDR3 is 16 amino acids. CDR1 is LNHNV, CDR2 YYDKDF, per germline (reference sequence). The V gene end was trimmed by 0 bases and the J gene end by 5 bases; junction bases not matched to a gene: 6. The CDR3, as DNA: TGTGCCACCAGCAGAGATTCCGCGGGAGGGCAAGATACGCAGTATTTT. Amino acid sequence: CATSRDSAGGQDTQYF.

This clone was seen just once. The V and J genes are TRBV9 and TRBJ2-1; D gene ambiguous. CDR1 is SGDLS and CDR2 is YYNGEE in the germline V gene. V shed 3 bases and J shed 7 bases, with 5 bases lying between them. This CDR3 spans 11 amino acids. The CDR3 DNA is TGTGCCAGCAGCGATTTAAATGAGCAGTTCTTC. This gives the protein CASSDLNEQFF.

This chain joins TRBV7-9 and TRBJ1-4; maybe TRBD1 (6 bases). The V end was cut by 5 bases, the J end by 4 bases, with 11 bases between. The germline V gene has CDR1 SEHNR and CDR2 FQNEAQ (reference sequence). There are 14 residues in the CDR3. CDR3 protein: CASSLDRGNEKLFF. CDR3 DNA: TGTGCCAGCAGCCTGGACAGAGGTAATGAAAAACTGTTTTTT.

The V gene is TRBV29-1, the J gene TRBJ1-1, with D perhaps TRBD1 (5 bases). The CDR3 is 13 amino acids. Germline V lookup: CDR1 SQVTM, CDR2 ANQGSEA. Trimming cost V 4 bases and J 1 base, with 10 bases left between them. The CDR3 reads CSVAGQKNTEAFF. CDR3 DNA sequence: TGCAGCGTTGCTGGACAAAAGAACACTGAAGCTTTCTTT.

The J gene is TRBJ2-1, the V gene TRBV7-3; D perhaps matches TRBD1 (6 bases). This CDR3 comprises 14 residues. Germline CDR1 SGHTA, CDR2 FQGTGA. Trimming left V 2 bases short and J 5 bases short, with 10 bases between. CDR3 in amino acids: CASSLGGTNNEQFF. The CDR3 region has the DNA TGTGCCAGCAGCTTAGGTGGGACAAACAATGAGCAGTTCTTC.

The genes are TRBV7-2 and TRBJ2-3; 10 nucleotides agree with TRBD2. The germline gives CDR1 SGHTA, CDR2 FQGNSA. Trimming took 4 bases from V and 0 from J; bases not matched to a gene: 1. The CDR3 loop spans 15 amino acids. The CDR3 here is CASSSSGGSTDTQYF. Written as DNA, the CDR3 is TGTGCCAGCAGCTCTAGCGGGGGTAGCACAGATACGCAGTATTTT.

The chain joins TRBV7-2 to TRBJ2-5; the match to TRBD2 covers 13 bases. Per the germline V gene, CDR1 is SGHTA and CDR2 is FQGNSA. The CDR3 is 16 amino acids. V lost 1 base and J lost 2; bases outside the gene matches: 1. CDR3 protein: CASSLGLAGGQETQYF. The CDR3 nucleotides read TGTGCCAGCAGCTTAGGACTAGCGGGGGGACAAGAGACCCAGTACTTC.

The gene calls are TRBV5-6 and TRBJ2-1; 7 positions agree with TRBD1. Germline loops: CDR1 SGHDT, CDR2 YYEEEE. Losses at the gene ends were 4 bases for V and 7 bases for J; bases not matched to a gene: 2. The CDR3 is made up of 12 amino acids. The CDR3, as DNA: TGTGCCAGCAGCGACAGGGCAAATGAGCAGTTCTTC. Encoded protein: CASSDRANEQFF. Together with reference TRBV5-6 and TRBJ2-1, the CDR3 gives the full variable domain: DAGVTQSPTHLIKTRGQQVTLRCSPKSGHDTVSWYQQALGQGPQFIFQYYEEEERQRGNFPDRFSGHQFPNYSSELNVNALLLGDSALYLCASSDRANEQFFGPGTRLTVL.

This chain links TRBV4-1 with TRBJ1-6, with D possibly TRBD1 on 5 matching bases. The CDR3 covers 17 residues. Germline V gives CDR1 MGHRA, CDR2 YSYEKL. V was trimmed by 6 bases and J by 0 bases, leaving 15 bases between them. The CDR3 DNA reads TGCGCCAGCAGGGAGGGACTGCAGAGCTCCTATAATTCACCCCTCCACTTT. Protein: CASREGLQSSYNSPLHF.

This chain uses TRBV19 with TRBJ1-6, with D uncertain. Trimming took 4 bases from V and 9 from J, leaving 10 bases between them. The germline V gene has CDR1 LNHDA and CDR2 SQIVND (reference sequence). The CDR3 has 13 amino acids. CDR3 residues: CASSKETGSPLHF. DNA of the CDR3: TGTGCCAGTAGTAAGGAAACGGGTTCACCCCTCCACTTT.

This chain connects TRBV6-1 to TRBJ1-2; 7 nucleotides agree with TRBD1. Germline lookup yields CDR1 MNHNS and CDR2 SASEGT. The CDR3 extends over 16 amino acids. The V gene end was trimmed by 0 bases and the J gene end by 4 bases; junction bases not matched to a gene: 8. DNA for the CDR3: TGTGCCAGCAGTGAAGCTTTAGGGGGCAGGGGCTATGGCTACACCTTC. Translating gives CASSEALGGRGYGYTF.

V is TRBV29-1 and J is TRBJ1-2, with 8 bases that match TRBD1. There are 14 residues in the CDR3. V lost 2 bases and J lost 6; bases outside the gene matches: 8. Germline-derived CDR1 and CDR2 are SQVTM and ANQGSEA. The CDR3 region is CSVEFPGQGNGYTF. In DNA form, the CDR3 reads TGCAGCGTTGAATTCCCAGGACAGGGAAATGGCTACACCTTC. The whole variable domain, remainder taken from reference TRBV29-1 and TRBJ1-2, is SAVISQKPSRDICQRGTSLTIQCQVDSQVTMMFWYRQQPGQSLTLIATANQGSEATYESGFVIDKFPISRPNLTFSTLTVSNMSPEDSSIYLCSVEFPGQGNGYTFGSGTRLTVV.

This clone was seen more than once but under ten times. The chain employs TRBV12-5 and TRBJ2-5; tentatively, D is TRBD2 (5 bases). This CDR3 has 11 residues. Trimming took 8 bases from V and 3 from J, leaving 7 bases between them. CDR1 and CDR2 (germline): LGHNT, FRNRAP. The CDR3, as DNA: TGTGCTAGTCTGGGAGAAGAGACCCAGTACTTC. Amino acid sequence: CASLGEETQYF.

V is TRBV7-3 and J is TRBJ2-5; TRBD2 matches 8 bases. V lost 4 bases and J lost 1; bases outside the gene matches: 5. The CDR3 sequence is 15 residues long. Germline V gene lookup returns CDR1 SGHTA and CDR2 FQGTGA. The chain's CDR3 is CASSSSGSAQETQYF. Here the CDR3 DNA reads TGTGCCAGCAGCTCCAGCGGGAGTGCCCAAGAGACCCAGTACTTC.

In regard to this clone: This specimen includes other DNA sequences encoding the same CDR3. The chain recombines TRBV18 with TRBJ2-1, with 10 bases lining up with TRBD1. J lost 8 bases, V lost 9 bases, and 7 bases had no gene match. CDR1 and CDR2 (germline): KGHSH, LQKENI. This CDR3 has 13 amino acids. The DNA for the CDR3 is TGTGCCAGTTCCCGGGACAGGGGCGATGAGCAGTTCTTC. Translated: CASSRDRGDEQFF.

The chain uses TRBV27 and TRBJ1-1; the D is unclear. The V end was cut by 6 bases, the J end by 8 bases, with 10 bases between. From germline, CDR1 is MNHEY and CDR2 SMNVEV (reference sequence). This CDR3 contains 11 residues. CDR3 loop: CASRTGREAFF. The CDR3 coding sequence is TGTGCCAGCAGAACCGGGAGAGAAGCTTTCTTT.

This chain connects TRBV7-3 to TRBJ2-3; TRBD2 matches 16 bases. Germline V gene lookup returns CDR1 SGHTA and CDR2 FQGTGA. This CDR3 has 17 amino acids. J gave up 7 bases and V 5 bases, and 9 bases lay outside the gene matches. CDR3 in amino acids: CASSPPGLAGGPNTQYF. DNA of the CDR3: TGTGCCAGCAGCCCACCGGGACTAGCGGGAGGGCCGAATACGCAGTATTTT.

The V and J genes are TRBV11-2 and TRBJ2-7; possibly TRBD2 for D (6 bases). CDR1 is SGHAT and CDR2 is FQNNGV in the germline V gene. Trimming stripped 5 bases from V and 5 bases from J, with 13 bases between. The CDR3 consists of 13 residues. CDR3 coding DNA: TGTGCCAGCAGCCGAAACTGGGGGGACGAGCAGTACTTC. The encoded protein is CASSRNWGDEQYF.

This chain connects TRBV7-9 to TRBJ2-6; D call uncertain. The CDR3 contains 13 residues. The germline V gene has CDR1 SEHNR and CDR2 FQNEAQ (reference sequence). Trimming left V 6 bases short and J 4 bases short, with 7 bases between. CDR3 amino acids: CASRPQGANVLTF. In DNA, the CDR3 is TGTGCCAGCAGACCACAAGGGGCCAACGTCCTGACTTTC.

The chain carries TRBV6-1 and TRBJ1-1, with D unresolved. The CDR3 runs 12 residues. Germline CDR1 reads MNHNS; CDR2 reads SASEGT. V was pared by 5 bases and J by 9 bases, with 13 bases between. The CDR3 here is CASSIGESKAFF. DNA of the CDR3: TGTGCCAGCAGTATTGGTGAGAGTAAAGCTTTCTTT.

This chain links TRBV15 with TRBJ1-3; D unclear. The V gene lost 1 base and the J gene lost 1 base, with 11 bases spanning the gap. The CDR3 consists of 16 residues. Per germline, CDR1 LNHNV and CDR2 YYDKDF (reference sequence). The CDR3: CATSRAAADSGNTIYF. CDR3 bases: TGTGCCACCAGCAGAGCGGCAGCGGATTCTGGAAACACCATATATTTT.

The rearrangement links TRBV10-3 to TRBJ1-2, with 9 bases lining up with TRBD1. Germline V gene lookup returns CDR1 ENHRY and CDR2 SYGVKD. The CDR3 extends over 15 amino acids. V lost 0 bases and J lost 7; bases outside the gene matches: 6. The CDR3 coding sequence is TGTGCCATCAGTGAGTCTGGACAGGGGTCCCCTGGCTACACCTTC. It translates to CAISESGQGSPGYTF.

The V call is TRBV25-1, the J call TRBJ1-1; D remains unclear. The germline V gene encodes CDR1 MGHDK and CDR2 SYGVNS. The ends were cut back, 3 bases at V and 5 bases at J, with 13 bases in the middle. CDR3 length equals 14 residues. CDR3 region: CASSDGPGFTEAFF. For the CDR3, the DNA is TGTGCCAGCAGTGATGGACCGGGGTTTACTGAAGCTTTCTTT.

V usage is TRBV6-1 and J usage is TRBJ1-2; 7 bases are shared with TRBD1. J gave up 4 bases and V 7 bases, and 9 bases lay outside the gene matches. CDR1 and CDR2 from the germline V gene are MNHNS and SASEGT. CDR3 size: 14 residues. CDR3 loop: CASMTEGARYGYTF. DNA for the CDR3: TGTGCCAGCATGACGGAGGGGGCCCGCTATGGCTACACCTTC.